This T cell receptor (beta chain) was observed in a study of OX40 agonist ivuxolimab in advanced cancers. This clone has just one count. Its antigen remains unidentified. Assay: immunoSEQ multiplex PCR; the TCRdb copy retains only in-frame clones and omits some. The sample holds roughly 59,000 clones, 84% seen once. Notes on the study in general: Partial responders at 0.1-3.0 mg/kg had among the lowest clonal expansion.

Sequenced material: CD4+ or CD8+ T cells sorted from blood, taken in a trial of the OX40 agonist ivuxolimab. This receptor was obtained from an adult with an advanced solid tumor such as melanoma, head and neck, liver or kidney cancer.

The CDR3 sequence: CASSYGWTEAFF. For the CDR3, the DNA is TGTGCCAGCAGTTACGGATGGACTGAAGCTTTCTTT. The chain recombines TRBV6-5 with TRBJ1-1; unclear D gene. The germline V gene has CDR1 MNHEY and CDR2 SVGAGI. Trimming pared 2 bases from V and 5 bases from J, leaving 6 bases between. The CDR3 contains 12 residues.